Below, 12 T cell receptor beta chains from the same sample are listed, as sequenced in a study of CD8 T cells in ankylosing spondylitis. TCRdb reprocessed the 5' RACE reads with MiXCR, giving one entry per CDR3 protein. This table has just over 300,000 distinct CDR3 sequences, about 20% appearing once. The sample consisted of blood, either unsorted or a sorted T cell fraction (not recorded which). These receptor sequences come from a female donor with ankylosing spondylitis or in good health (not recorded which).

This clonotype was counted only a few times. The CDR3 DNA follows: TGCAGTGCTAGGGGGGGGACTACAGATACGCAGTATTTT. Its translation is CSARGGTTDTQYF. The chain combines TRBV20-1 with TRBJ2-3; TRBD2 aligns across 7 bases. CDR1 and CDR2 (germline): DFQATT, SNEGSKA (reference sequence). V lost 3 bases, J lost 3 bases, and 3 bases stayed unmatched. CDR3 length equals 13 residues.

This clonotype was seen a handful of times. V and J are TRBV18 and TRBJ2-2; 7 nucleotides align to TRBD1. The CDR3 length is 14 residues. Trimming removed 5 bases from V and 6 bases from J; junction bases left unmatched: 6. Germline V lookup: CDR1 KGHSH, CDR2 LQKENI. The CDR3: CASSDRVRSGELFF. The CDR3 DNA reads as TGTGCCAGCTCAGACAGGGTACGATCCGGGGAGCTGTTTTTT.

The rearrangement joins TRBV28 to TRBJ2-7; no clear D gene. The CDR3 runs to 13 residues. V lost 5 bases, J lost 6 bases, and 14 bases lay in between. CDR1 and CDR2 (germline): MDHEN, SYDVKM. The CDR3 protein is CASSTQATGEQYF. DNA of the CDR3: TGTGCCAGCAGTACCCAGGCTACGGGCGAGCAGTACTTC.

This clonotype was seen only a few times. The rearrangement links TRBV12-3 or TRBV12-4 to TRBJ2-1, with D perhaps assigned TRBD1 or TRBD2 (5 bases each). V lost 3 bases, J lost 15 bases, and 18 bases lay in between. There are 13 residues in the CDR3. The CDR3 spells CASSLESGTPPFF. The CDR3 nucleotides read TGTGCCAGCAGTTTGGAATCCGGGACCCCCCCGTTCTTC.

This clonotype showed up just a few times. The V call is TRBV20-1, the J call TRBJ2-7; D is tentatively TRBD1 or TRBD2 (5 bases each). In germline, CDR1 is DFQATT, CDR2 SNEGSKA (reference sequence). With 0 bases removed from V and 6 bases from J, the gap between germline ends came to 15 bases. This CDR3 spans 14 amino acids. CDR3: CSAREGEWRAEQYF. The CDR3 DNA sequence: TGCAGTGCTAGAGAGGGGGAGTGGCGGGCCGAGCAGTACTTC.

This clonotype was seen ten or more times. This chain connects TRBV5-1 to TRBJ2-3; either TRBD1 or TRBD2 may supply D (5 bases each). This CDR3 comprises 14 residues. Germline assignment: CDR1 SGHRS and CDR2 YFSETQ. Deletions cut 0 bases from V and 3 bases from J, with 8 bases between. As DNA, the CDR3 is TGCGCCAGCAGCTTGGGGGACCTGACAGATACGCAGTATTTT. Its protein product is CASSLGDLTDTQYF.

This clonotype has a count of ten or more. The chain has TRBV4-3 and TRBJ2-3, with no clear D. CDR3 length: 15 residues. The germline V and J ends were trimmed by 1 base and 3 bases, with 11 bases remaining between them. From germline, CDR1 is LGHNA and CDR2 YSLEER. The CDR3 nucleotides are TGCGCCAGCAGCCAAGCTCTAGTTAGGACAGATACGCAGTATTTT. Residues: CASSQALVRTDTQYF.

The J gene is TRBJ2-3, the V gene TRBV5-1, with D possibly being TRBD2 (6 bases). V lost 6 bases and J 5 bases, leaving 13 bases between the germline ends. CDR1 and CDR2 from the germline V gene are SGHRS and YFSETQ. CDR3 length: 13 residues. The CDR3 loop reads CASTSVGGDTQYF. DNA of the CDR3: TGCGCCAGCACTAGCGTTGGGGGAGATACGCAGTATTTT.

The CDR3 protein is CSARRASGSFDTQYF. The CDR3 DNA is TGCAGTGCTAGACGGGCTAGCGGGAGTTTTGATACGCAGTATTTT. The rearrangement links TRBV20-1 to TRBJ2-3; TRBD2 matches 10 bases. This CDR3 spans 15 amino acids. V lost 2 bases to trimming and J lost 6 bases; unmatched junction nucleotides: 8. The germline gives CDR1 DFQATT, CDR2 SNEGSKA (reference sequence).

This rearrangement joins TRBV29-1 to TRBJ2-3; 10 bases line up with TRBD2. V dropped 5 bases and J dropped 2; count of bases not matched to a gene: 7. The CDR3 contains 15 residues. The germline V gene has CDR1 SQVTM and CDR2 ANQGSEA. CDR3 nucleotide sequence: TGCAGCGTTCGAGGAGCGGGAGGGCTCACAGATACGCAGTATTTT. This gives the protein CSVRGAGGLTDTQYF.

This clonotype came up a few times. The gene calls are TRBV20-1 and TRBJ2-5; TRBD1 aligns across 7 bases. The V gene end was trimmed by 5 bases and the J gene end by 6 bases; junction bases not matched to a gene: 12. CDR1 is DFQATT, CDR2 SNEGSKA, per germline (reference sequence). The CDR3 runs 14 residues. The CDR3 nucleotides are TGCAGTGCTTTCCCCGGGACAGTGGGAAAGACCCAGTACTTC. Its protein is CSAFPGTVGKTQYF.

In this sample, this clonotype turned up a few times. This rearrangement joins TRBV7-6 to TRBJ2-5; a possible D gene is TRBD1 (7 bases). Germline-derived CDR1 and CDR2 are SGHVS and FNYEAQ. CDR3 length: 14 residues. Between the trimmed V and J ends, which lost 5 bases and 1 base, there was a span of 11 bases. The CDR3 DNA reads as TGTGCCAGCAGCGGCAGGGGGGCCCAAGAGACCCAGTACTTC. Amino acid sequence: CASSGRGAQETQYF.